This TCR beta chain was profiled in a study of blood T cell repertoires in COVID-19. Turning to the study itself: The origin of the acute and convalescent COVID-19 samples was the United States, Italy and Spain. PBMCs, B-cell-depleted T cells, or T cells were the source of the cDNA or gDNA that made up the material.

In the source study's methods: Cell counts per sample came from amplifying reference gene primers. Clones were sequenced by immunoSEQ multiplex PCR, and TCRdb holds only the in-frame ones, with some missing. V and J calls plus clone size are reproduced from that table; the DNA served to infer D and trimming. The sample holds tens of thousands of clones, around four fifths seen once. The germline CDR1 and CDR2 sequences are SGHTA and FQGTGA. This CDR3 region has 13 residues. V lost 3 bases to trimming and J lost 8 bases, with 13 bases between them. This receptor was identified in a man aged 65 to 85 with acute or convalescent COVID-19. Sequenced material: peripheral blood. The chain recombines TRBV7-3 with TRBJ1-1; D perhaps matches TRBD1 (6 bases). Here the CDR3 DNA reads TGTGCCAGCAGCTTTCAGGGGTCCGGCGAAGCTTTCTTT. As protein: CASSFQGSGEAFF. The full variable domain, with the rest looked up from reference TRBV7-3 and TRBJ1-1, is GAGVSQTPSNKVTEKGKYVELRCDPISGHTALYWYRQSLGQGPEFLIYFQGTGAADDSGLPNDRFFAVRPEGSVSTLKIQRTERGDSAVYLCASSFQGSGEAFFGQGTRLTVV.